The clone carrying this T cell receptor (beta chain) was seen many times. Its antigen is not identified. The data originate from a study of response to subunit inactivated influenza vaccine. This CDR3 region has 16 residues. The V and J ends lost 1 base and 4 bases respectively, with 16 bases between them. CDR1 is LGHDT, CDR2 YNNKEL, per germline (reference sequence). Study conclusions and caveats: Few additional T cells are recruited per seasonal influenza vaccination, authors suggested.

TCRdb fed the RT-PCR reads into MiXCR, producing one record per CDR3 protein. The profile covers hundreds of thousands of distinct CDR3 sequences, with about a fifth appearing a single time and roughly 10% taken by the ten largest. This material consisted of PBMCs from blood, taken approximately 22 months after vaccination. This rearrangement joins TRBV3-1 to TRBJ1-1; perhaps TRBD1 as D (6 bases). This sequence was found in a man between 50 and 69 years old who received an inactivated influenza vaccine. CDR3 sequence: CASSQATGLLSTEAFF. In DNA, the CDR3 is TGTGCCAGCAGCCAAGCTACAGGGTTGTTGAGCACTGAAGCTTTCTTT.